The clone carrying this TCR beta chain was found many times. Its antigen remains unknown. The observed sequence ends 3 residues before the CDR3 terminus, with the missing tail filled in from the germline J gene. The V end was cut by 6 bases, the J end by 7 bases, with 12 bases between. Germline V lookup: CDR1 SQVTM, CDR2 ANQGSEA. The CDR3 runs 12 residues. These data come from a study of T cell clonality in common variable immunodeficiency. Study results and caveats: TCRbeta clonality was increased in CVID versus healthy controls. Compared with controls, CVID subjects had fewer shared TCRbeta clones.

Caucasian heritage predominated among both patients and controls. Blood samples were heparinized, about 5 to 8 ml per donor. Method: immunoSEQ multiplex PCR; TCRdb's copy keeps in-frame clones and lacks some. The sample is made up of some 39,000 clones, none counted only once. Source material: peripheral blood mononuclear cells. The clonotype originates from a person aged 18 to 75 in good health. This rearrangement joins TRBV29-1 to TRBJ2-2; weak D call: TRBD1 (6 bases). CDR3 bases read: TGCAGCGTGCTACAGGGAAGCGGGGAG. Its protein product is CSVLQGSGE. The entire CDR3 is CSVLQGSGELFF.